Listed here is a single T cell receptor (beta chain). The CDR3 runs 16 residues. V was clipped by 4 bases and J by 4 bases; unmatched bases: 9. CDR1 is MNHEY, CDR2 SVGEGT, per germline. The data were obtained in a study of T-cell reconstitution after alpha-beta-depleted transplantation in children. Unique molecular identifiers were incorporated during preparation of the TCRbeta library. Using its own MiXCR run on the PCR reads, TCRdb lists one record per CDR3 protein. The table has hundreds of thousands of distinct CDR3 sequences, about 33% seen once. Specimen: PBMCs from the stem cell graft donor, collected from the stem cell graft. The J gene is TRBJ2-7, the V gene TRBV6-2 or TRBV6-3, with 11 bases fitting TRBD1. This clonotype originated in a human donor who donated a stem cell graft to a child with aplastic anemia. The CDR3 reads CASSSQAGTGGYEQYF. CDR3 in DNA: TGTGCCAGCAGTTCCCAAGCCGGGACAGGGGGATACGAGCAGTACTTC.